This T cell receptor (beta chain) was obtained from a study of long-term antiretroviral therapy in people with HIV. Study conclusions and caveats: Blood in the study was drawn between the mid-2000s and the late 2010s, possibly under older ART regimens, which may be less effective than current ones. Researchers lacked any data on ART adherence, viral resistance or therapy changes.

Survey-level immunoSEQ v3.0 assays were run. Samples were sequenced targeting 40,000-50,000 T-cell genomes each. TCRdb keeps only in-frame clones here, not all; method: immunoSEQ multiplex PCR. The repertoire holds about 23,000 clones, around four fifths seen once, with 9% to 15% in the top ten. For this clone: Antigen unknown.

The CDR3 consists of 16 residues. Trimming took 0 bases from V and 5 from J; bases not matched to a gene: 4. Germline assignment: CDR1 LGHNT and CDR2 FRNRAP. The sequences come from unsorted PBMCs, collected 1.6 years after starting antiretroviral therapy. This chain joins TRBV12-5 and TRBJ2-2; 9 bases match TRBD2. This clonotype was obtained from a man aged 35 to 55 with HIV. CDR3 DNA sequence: TGTGCTAGTGGTTTGGTACCTAGCGGGGCAACCGGGGAGCTGTTTTTT. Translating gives CASGLVPSGATGELFF.